This section outlines one TCR beta chain sequence together with its context. Its cognate antigen is unknown. These data are taken from a study of fetal regulatory T cell absence and autoimmunity. Overall study context: Without clinical diabetes, IPEX patients showed exocrine pancreas autoimmunity.

The CDR3 length is 18 residues. Losses at the gene ends were 3 bases for V and 0 bases for J; bases not matched to a gene: 14. The germline gives CDR1 ENHRY, CDR2 SYGVKD. This table comes from immunoSEQ multiplex PCR, and its TCRdb copy is limited to in-frame clones, with some not included. Of 85,000 to 100,000 clones listed, about three quarters are singletons. General study results and limits: Pancreas TCRs were oligoclonally enriched versus cord blood, some clones over 85-fold.

The V gene is TRBV10-3, the J gene TRBJ2-7, with 7 bases that match TRBD1. The TCR sequence derives from a male donor with IPEX syndrome. The specimen sequenced was pancreas tissue. CDR3 residues: CAISDSTGAVLDSYEQYF. The CDR3 DNA reads TGTGCCATCAGTGATAGCACAGGGGCCGTTTTGGACTCCTACGAGCAGTACTTC.